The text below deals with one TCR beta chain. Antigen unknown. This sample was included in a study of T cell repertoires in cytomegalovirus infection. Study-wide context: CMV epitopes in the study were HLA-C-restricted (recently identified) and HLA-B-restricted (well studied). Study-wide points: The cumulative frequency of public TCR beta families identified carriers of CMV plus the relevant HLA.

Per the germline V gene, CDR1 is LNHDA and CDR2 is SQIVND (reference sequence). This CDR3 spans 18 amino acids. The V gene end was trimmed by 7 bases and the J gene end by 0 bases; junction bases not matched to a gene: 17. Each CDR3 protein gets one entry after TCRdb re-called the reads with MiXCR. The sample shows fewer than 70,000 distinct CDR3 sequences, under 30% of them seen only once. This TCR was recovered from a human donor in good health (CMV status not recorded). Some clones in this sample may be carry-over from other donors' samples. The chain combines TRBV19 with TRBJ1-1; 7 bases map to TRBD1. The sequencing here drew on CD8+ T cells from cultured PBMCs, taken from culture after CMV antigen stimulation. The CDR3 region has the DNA TGTGCCAGTAAAGGAGAGACAGGGAAAGATCCAGTGAACACTGAAGCTTTCTTT. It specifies CASKGETGKDPVNTEAFF.